Listed here are 21 T cell receptor beta chains from one sample, sequenced in a study of T cells in Graves' hyperthyroidism and ophthalmopathy. The CDR3 regions of TCR beta were amplified from RNA transcripts. The HTBI primer set served for first-round RT-PCR of the TCR CDR3. TCRdb ran MiXCR on the multiplex PCR reads and lists one entry per CDR3 protein. The table lists 650,000 to 700,000 distinct CDR3 sequences, 17% of them singletons. The sample was blood. The receptors originated from a man aged 50-59 years with Graves' hyperthyroidism.

This clonotype was recorded a few times. The chain uses TRBV6-1 and TRBJ2-3; 9 bases align to TRBD2. CDR1 and CDR2 from the germline V gene are MNHNS and SASEGT. The trim removed 7 bases at V and 1 base at J, leaving 3 bases unmatched. The CDR3 consists of 14 residues. The CDR3 spells CASKASGGTDTQYF. CDR3 DNA: TGTGCCAGCAAAGCTAGCGGGGGCACAGATACGCAGTATTTT.

This clonotype showed up just a few times. This rearrangement joins TRBV5-1 to TRBJ2-3; maybe TRBD2 (6 bases). The germline gives CDR1 SGHRS, CDR2 YFSETQ. This CDR3 comprises 15 residues. The germline V and J ends were trimmed by 2 bases and 6 bases, with 16 bases remaining between them. DNA for the CDR3: TGCGCCAGCAGCTTCTTAAACCGACTAGTGGATACGCAGTATTTT. This sequence encodes CASSFLNRLVDTQYF.

This clonotype was picked up many times. V usage is TRBV12-3 or TRBV12-4 and J usage is TRBJ2-3, with D perhaps being TRBD1 or TRBD2 (5 bases each). The CDR3 is 14 amino acids. Trimming cost V 6 bases and J 2 bases, with 12 bases left between them. CDR3 in amino acids: CASRQPGTTDTQYF. In nucleotides, the CDR3 is TGTGCCAGCAGACAACCCGGGACCACAGATACGCAGTATTTT.

This sequence joins TRBV20-1 and TRBJ2-7; maybe TRBD2 (6 bases). The CDR3 is 15 residues long. V was cut by 5 bases and J by 1 base, with 18 bases left in between. Germline CDR1 reads DFQATT; CDR2 reads SNEGSKA (reference sequence). The CDR3 sequence is CSARTLSGTSYEQYF. For the CDR3, the DNA is TGCAGTGCTCGGACTCTTAGCGGAACGTCCTACGAGCAGTACTTC.

This chain links TRBV11-2 with TRBJ2-1, with D perhaps matching TRBD1 (5 bases). The ends were cut back, 1 base at V and 8 bases at J, with 9 bases in the middle. Germline CDR1 reads SGHAT; CDR2 reads FQNNGV. CDR3 length: 13 amino acids. For the CDR3, the DNA is TGTGCCAGCAGCTTAGGTCAGGGCTATGAGCAGTTCTTC. Protein: CASSLGQGYEQFF.

This clonotype appeared many times. The chain couples TRBV2 to TRBJ2-7; D not resolved. Germline lookup yields CDR1 SNHLY and CDR2 FYNNEI. This CDR3 region has 14 residues. The V end was cut by 3 bases, the J end by 0 bases, with 9 bases between. DNA of the CDR3: TGTGCCAGCAGTGAGGGATTTTACTCCTACGAGCAGTACTTC. This gives the protein CASSEGFYSYEQYF.

This clonotype has only a few counts. The chain joins TRBV24-1 to TRBJ2-7, with 8 bases lining up with TRBD2. The J segment lost 7 bases and the V segment lost 2 bases, leaving 9 bases of the junction unmatched. This CDR3 is built from 15 residues. In germline, CDR1 is KGHDR, CDR2 SFDVKD. The CDR3 DNA follows: TGTGCCACCAGTGATTCACGAAGACTAGCGCTAGAGCAGTACTTC. This codes for CATSDSRRLALEQYF.

This clonotype occurred a few times. V usage is TRBV9 and J usage is TRBJ2-3, with D perhaps TRBD2 (6 bases). Germline loops: CDR1 SGDLS, CDR2 YYNGEE. V shed 3 bases and J shed 5 bases, with 10 bases lying between them. This CDR3 contains 13 residues. This CDR3 reads CASSGFGGDTQYF. DNA of the CDR3: TGTGCCAGCAGCGGATTCGGGGGAGATACGCAGTATTTT.

This CDR3 reads CATSASSGANVLTF. The CDR3 bases are TGTGCCACCAGTGCCAGCTCTGGGGCCAACGTCCTGACTTTC. This chain connects TRBV24-1 to TRBJ2-6, with unresolved D. This CDR3 region has 14 residues. From germline, CDR1 is KGHDR and CDR2 SFDVKD. V was clipped by 5 bases and J by 0 bases, with 4 bases between them.

This clonotype was seen a few times. V is TRBV5-5 and J is TRBJ1-4; 9 bases line up with TRBD1. Germline V gene sequence: CDR1 SGHKS, CDR2 YYEKEE (reference sequence). The CDR3 contains 16 residues. V dropped 5 bases and J dropped 7; count of bases not matched to a gene: 12. This CDR3 is CASRAPGTGFGEKLFF. CDR3 in DNA: TGTGCCAGCAGGGCCCCCGGGACAGGGTTCGGTGAAAAACTGTTTTTT. The entire variable domain, with the rest obtained from reference TRBV5-5 and TRBJ1-4, is as follows: DAGVTQSPTHLIKTRGQQVTLRCSPISGHKSVSWYQQVLGQGPQFIFQYYEKEERGRGNFPDRFSARQFPNYSSELNVNALLLGDSALYLCASRAPGTGFGEKLFFGSGTQLSVL.

This clonotype was observed a handful of times. The V call is TRBV9, the J call TRBJ1-3, with D perhaps matching TRBD1 (5 bases). Germline CDR1 and CDR2: SGDLS and YYNGEE. V was clipped by 4 bases and J by 4 bases, with 9 bases between them. This CDR3 is built from 13 residues. The CDR3 nucleotides are TGTGCCAGCAGCTCGGACAACGGAAACACCATATATTTT. Protein product: CASSSDNGNTIYF.

This clonotype was found many times. The genes are TRBV29-1 and TRBJ2-3, with 13 bases fitting TRBD2. Trimming at V came to 3 bases and at J to 5 bases, leaving 8 bases not matched to a gene. Germline V gene sequence: CDR1 SQVTM, CDR2 ANQGSEA. This CDR3 is built from 16 residues. CDR3 residues: CSVDGGLAGEVDTQYF. Written as DNA, the CDR3 is TGCAGCGTTGATGGTGGACTAGCGGGAGAGGTAGATACGCAGTATTTT.

This clonotype has only a few counts. The chain links TRBV4-2 to TRBJ2-1; no firm D call. The V gene's germline CDR1 is LGHNA and CDR2 YNFKEQ. Trimming took 0 bases from V and 0 from J, leaving 9 bases between them. This CDR3 region has 16 residues. CDR3 residues: CASSQEIYSSYNEQFF. CDR3 bases: TGTGCCAGCAGCCAAGAAATATACAGCTCCTACAATGAGCAGTTCTTC.

Only a few counts were recorded for this clonotype. The genes are TRBV20-1 and TRBJ2-1, with 7 nucleotides matching TRBD2. Unmatched junction bases numbered 7, after V lost 0 bases and J lost 5 bases. The length of the CDR3 is 15 residues. The germline gives CDR1 DFQATT, CDR2 SNEGSKA (reference sequence). The CDR3 bases are TGCAGTGCTAGAGACGCAGCGGGAAGGGACAATGAGCAGTTCTTC. As protein: CSARDAAGRDNEQFF.

V is TRBV27 and J is TRBJ2-3; 9 positions match TRBD1. Germline V gene lookup returns CDR1 MNHEY and CDR2 SMNVEV (reference sequence). The CDR3 runs to 15 residues. Losses at the gene ends were 4 bases for V and 5 bases for J; bases not matched to a gene: 7. DNA of the CDR3: TGTGCCAGCAGTTACGACAGGGGGAAGGGAGATACGCAGTATTTT. Translating gives CASSYDRGKGDTQYF.

A remark on this clonotype: A much bigger clone sits one base away, suggesting this may be a read error. The chain couples TRBV29-1 to TRBJ1-2, with D hard to call. Germline V gene data show CDR1 as SQVTM and CDR2 as ANQGSEA. This CDR3 contains 11 residues. The CDR3 region has the DNA TGCAGCGTCGGCGGTAACTGTGGCTACACCTTC. Its protein product is CSVGGNCGYTF.

The chain combines TRBV2 with TRBJ1-1; 12 bases fit TRBD1. V dropped 11 bases and J dropped 5; count of bases not matched to a gene: 12. This CDR3 is 15 amino acids long. Per the germline V gene, CDR1 is SNHLY and CDR2 is FYNNEI. The CDR3 nucleotides are TGTGCCCGGAGGGGGACAGGGGGCTTTTATACTGAAGCTTTCTTT. Amino acid sequence: CARRGTGGFYTEAFF.

The rearrangement uses TRBV20-1 and TRBJ2-7, with 8 bases identical to TRBD1. The CDR3 is 13 amino acids. Germline V lookup: CDR1 DFQATT, CDR2 SNEGSKA (reference sequence). J lost 6 bases, V lost 2 bases, and 6 bases had no gene match. The CDR3 reads CSARRQGAREQYF. CDR3 DNA sequence: TGCAGTGCTAGACGGCAGGGGGCGCGCGAGCAGTACTTC.

In its sample, this clonotype was seen many times. The genes are TRBV7-9 and TRBJ2-3, with D hard to call. Trimming cost V 0 bases and J 2 bases, with 3 bases left between them. CDR3 size: 13 residues. CDR1 SEHNR and CDR2 FQNEAQ come from the germline V gene (reference sequence). The CDR3 here is CASSLATTDTQYF. In DNA form, the CDR3 reads TGTGCCAGCAGCTTAGCGACCACAGATACGCAGTATTTT.

Ten or more counts support this clonotype. Without the conserved terminal phenylalanine or tryptophan, this CDR3 likely stems from a read error. In DNA, the CDR3 is TGTGCCAGCAGTGAAGCGACAGGGACTAATTCACCCCTCCACCTT. Residues: CASSEATGTNSPLHL. The rearrangement links TRBV2 to TRBJ1-6; 7 bases line up with TRBD1. This CDR3 has 15 amino acids. After removal of 0 bases from V and 6 bases from J, the junction contained 2 bases not matched to a gene. Germline V gene sequence: CDR1 SNHLY, CDR2 FYNNEI.

The chain links TRBV28 to TRBJ1-2; 7 bases match TRBD1. The CDR3 consists of 17 residues. The V gene end was trimmed by 3 bases and the J gene end by 2 bases; junction bases not matched to a gene: 12. Germline V gives CDR1 MDHEN, CDR2 SYDVKM. The CDR3 DNA sequence: TGTGCCAGCAGTTTTCGGATCGGGGCAGGGGGAAACTATGGCTACACCTTC. Translation: CASSFRIGAGGNYGYTF.